This TCR beta chain emerged from a study of sequential checkpoint blockade in melanoma. Study information: First-line arms were nivolumab then ipilimumab, or the reverse, randomized 1:1.

Noted treatment: randomized to nivolumab then ipilimumab (arm A) or the reverse (arm B). Whole-study results and caveats: In arm A, pretreatment tumor clonality was associated with response.

Assay: immunoSEQ multiplex PCR; the TCRdb copy retains only in-frame clones and omits some. The repertoire holds 2,500 to 3,000 clones, with approximately 19% as singletons. Germline V gene lookup returns CDR1 SGHNT and CDR2 YENEEA. J lost 2 bases, V lost 5 bases, and 9 bases had no gene match. The CDR3 contains 15 residues. Relative to its sample, this clone is medium-sized. Its antigen is still unknown. This TCR derives from a human donor with melanoma. The chain couples TRBV11-3 to TRBJ2-7, with 7 bases fitting TRBD1. Sequences were derived from tumor tissue (inferred from file names), sampled from a patient given nivolumab and ipilimumab in sequence. The CDR3 loop is CASSPEDRPAYEQYF. The DNA of the CDR3 is TGTGCCAGCAGCCCTGAGGACAGGCCGGCCTACGAGCAGTACTTC.